This T cell receptor beta chain came from a study of shared clonotypes between healthy human individuals. General study findings and limits: Shared clonotypes: 4.5% to 6.5% naive CD4, around 3.7% naive CD8, about 2.2% memory CD4, 0.35% to 0.5% memory CD8. An anticipated effect of sequencing depth on clonotype sharing among donors was recognized. Clonotypes which were not shared had lower generation probabilities than clonotypes that all four donors shared.

With regard to this clone: The antigen remains unidentified.

The V segment lost 4 bases and the J segment 9 bases; nucleotides outside the gene matches: 3. This CDR3 comprises 14 residues. Germline loops: CDR1 LNHDA, CDR2 SQIVND (reference sequence). Every subset's genomic DNA went evenly onto several immunoSEQ plates. Some clones are missing from TCRdb's copy, which holds only in-frame ones; the method was immunoSEQ multiplex PCR. The sample yields some 1.5 million clones, roughly 96% seen once. Sequenced: naive CD4+ T cells sorted from blood. The subset: CD45RA+ positively selected. The receptor comes from a man younger than 40 in good health. The V call is TRBV19, the J call TRBJ2-1; 13 nucleotides line up with TRBD2. CDR3 loop: CASSRTSGRGEQFF. In DNA form, the CDR3 reads TGTGCCAGTAGTAGGACTAGCGGGAGAGGTGAGCAGTTCTTC.